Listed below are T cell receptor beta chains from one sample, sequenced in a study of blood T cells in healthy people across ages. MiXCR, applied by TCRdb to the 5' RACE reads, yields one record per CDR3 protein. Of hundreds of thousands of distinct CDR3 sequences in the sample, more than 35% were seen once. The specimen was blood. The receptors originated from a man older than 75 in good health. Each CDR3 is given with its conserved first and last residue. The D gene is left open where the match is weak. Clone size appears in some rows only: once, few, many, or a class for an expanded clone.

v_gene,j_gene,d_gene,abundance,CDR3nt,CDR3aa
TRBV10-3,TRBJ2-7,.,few,TGTGCCGCCAACCGGGATCTTAGCTCCTACGAGCAGTACTTC,CAANRDLSSYEQYF
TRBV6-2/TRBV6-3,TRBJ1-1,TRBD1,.,TGTGCCACCAAACCGAAGAACCAGGACAGGGGGAACACTGAAGCTTTCTTT,CATKPKNQDRGNTEAFF
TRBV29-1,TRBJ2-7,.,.,TGCAGCGTTGAAGATGATCTAGCTGCCGAGCAGTACTTC,CSVEDDLAAEQYF
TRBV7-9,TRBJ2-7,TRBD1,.,TGTGCCAGCAGCTTAGTGACAGGGGTATTCCACGAGCAGTACTTC,CASSLVTGVFHEQYF
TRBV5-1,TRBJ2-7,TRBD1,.,TGCGCCAGCAGCGGGGTGGCGACAGGGAGCTACGAGCAGTACTTC,CASSGVATGSYEQYF
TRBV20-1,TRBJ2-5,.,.,TGCAGTGCTACGGATGACAGACAAGAGACCCAGTACTTC,CSATDDRQETQYF
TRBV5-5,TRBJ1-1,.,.,TGTGCCAGCAGCTTGGGGGTCAGAGACACTGAAGCTTTCTTT,CASSLGVRDTEAFF
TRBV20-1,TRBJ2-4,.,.,TGCAGTGCTAGAGGGGCTTCGACCAAAAACATTCAGTACTTC,CSARGASTKNIQYF
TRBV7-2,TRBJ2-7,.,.,TGTGCCAGCAGCCCCGCAAGGAGCTCCTACAATGAGCAGTACTTC,CASSPARSSYNEQYF
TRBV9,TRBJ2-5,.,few,TGTGCCAGCAGTGCACAGGGAGCGGAGACCCAGTACTTC,CASSAQGAETQYF
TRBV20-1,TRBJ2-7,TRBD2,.,TGCAGTGCTGGGAGACAACCCGGACTAGCGGGGAGCTCCTACGAGCAGTACTTC,CSAGRQPGLAGSSYEQYF
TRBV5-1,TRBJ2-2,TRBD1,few,TGCGCCAGCAGCCAAGGACAGGGCAACACCGGGGAGCTGTTTTTT,CASSQGQGNTGELFF
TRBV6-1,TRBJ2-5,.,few,TGTGCCAGCACCCTTGGTGGCTCAGGAGAGACCCAGTACTTC,CASTLGGSGETQYF
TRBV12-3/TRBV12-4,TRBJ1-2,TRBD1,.,TGCGCCAGCAGTCGGCAAACAGGGGCCTGGGGCCACACCTTC,CASSRQTGAWGHTF
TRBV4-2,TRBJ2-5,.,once,TGTGCCAGCAGCCAAGGTGGTGGGGAAGAGACCCAGTACTTC,CASSQGGGEETQYF
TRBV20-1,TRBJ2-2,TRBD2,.,TGCAGTGCTAGAGATAGCGGGAGCGGCACCGGGGAGCTGTTTTTT,CSARDSGSGTGELFF
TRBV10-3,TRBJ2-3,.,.,TGTGCCATCAGTGTGAACAGGGAAAGCACAGATACGCAGTATTTT,CAISVNRESTDTQYF
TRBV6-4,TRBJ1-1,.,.,TGTGCCAGCAGTGGCTCGGGGAACACTGAAGCTTTCTTT,CASSGSGNTEAFF
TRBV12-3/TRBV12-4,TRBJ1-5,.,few,TGTGCCAGCAGTTTATCCCTAGGCAATCAGCCCCAGCATTTT,CASSLSLGNQPQHF
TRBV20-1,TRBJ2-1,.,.,TGCAGGGCTGCGCCCCAGTACAATGAGCAGTTCTTC,CRAAPQYNEQFF